This T cell receptor (beta chain) appears in the sequencing data of a study of blood T cell repertoires in COVID-19. Study as a whole: Samples taken during acute and convalescent COVID-19 were collected in the United States, Italy and Spain. T cells, B-cell-depleted T cells, or PBMCs provided the cDNA or gDNA that served as material.

The CDR3 spans 15 residues. With V trimmed by 5 bases and J by 4 bases, 7 bases remained unmatched. Germline CDR1 MNHNY, CDR2 SVGAGI (reference sequence). Original analysis: It was from reference gene primer amplification that nucleated cell counts were estimated. Repertoires were generated with immunoSEQ multiplex PCR, while TCRdb's copy carries only in-frame clones and drops some. Clone size and the V and J calls come from that table; the DNA yielded D and trimming. This repertoire shows 250,000 to 350,000 clones, around 87% found once; its top ten account for approximately 8%. This receptor was taken from a woman aged 45 to 65 who had recovered from COVID-19. This chain connects TRBV6-6 to TRBJ1-2; 10 bases are a match to TRBD1. Sequences were obtained from peripheral blood. In nucleotides, the CDR3 is TGTGCCAGCAGTAAAGGACAGGGGGGAGGCTATGGCTACACCTTC. It specifies CASSKGQGGGYGYTF.